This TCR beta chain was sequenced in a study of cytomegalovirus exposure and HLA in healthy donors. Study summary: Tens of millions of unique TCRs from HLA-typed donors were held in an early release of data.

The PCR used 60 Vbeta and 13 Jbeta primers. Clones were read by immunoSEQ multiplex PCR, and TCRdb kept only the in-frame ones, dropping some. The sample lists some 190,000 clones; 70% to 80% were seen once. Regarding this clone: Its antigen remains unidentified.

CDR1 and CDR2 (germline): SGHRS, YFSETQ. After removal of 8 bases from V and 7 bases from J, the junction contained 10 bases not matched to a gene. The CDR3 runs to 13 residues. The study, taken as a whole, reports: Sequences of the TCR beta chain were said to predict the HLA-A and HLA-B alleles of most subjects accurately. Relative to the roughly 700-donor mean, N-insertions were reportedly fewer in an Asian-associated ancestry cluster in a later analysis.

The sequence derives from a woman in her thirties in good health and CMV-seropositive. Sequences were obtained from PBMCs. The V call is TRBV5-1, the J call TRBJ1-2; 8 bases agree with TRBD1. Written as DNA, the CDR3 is TGCGCCAGTGGGCCAGGGGGCGCAACTGGCTACACCTTC. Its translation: CASGPGGATGYTF.